The rows below give T cell receptor beta chains drawn from one sample of a study of T cells in Graves' hyperthyroidism and ophthalmopathy. TCRdb reprocessed the multiplex PCR reads with MiXCR, giving one entry per CDR3 protein. The data contain 20,000 to 30,000 distinct CDR3 sequences, around 40% of them singletons. The sequenced sample consisted of blood. Receptor source: a woman in her twenties or thirties with Graves' hyperthyroidism. The CDR3 runs from the conserved cysteine through the conserved F or W. Each record gives: clone size, J gene, V gene, D gene, CDR3 protein, CDR3 DNA. The D gene is left open where the match is weak. Not every row has a clone size; where given, it reads once, few, many or a size class.

size: -; J: TRBJ1-1; V: TRBV9; D: -; CDR3: CASSVGSGSGTEAFF; DNA: TGTGCCAGCAGCGTAGGTAGCGGGAGTGGGACTGAAGCTTTCTTT
size: -; J: TRBJ1-1; V: TRBV5-1; D: TRBD1; CDR3: CASSSGQGGVTEACF; DNA: TGCGCCAGCAGCTCGGGACAGGGAGGGGTCACTGAGGCTTGCTTT
size: many; J: TRBJ2-5; V: TRBV14; D: -; CDR3: CASSQVLGVPQYF; DNA: TGTGCCAGCAGCCAAGTCCTTGGGGTACCGCAGTACTTC
size: -; J: TRBJ2-4; V: TRBV27; D: -; CDR3: CASSVSAENIQYF; DNA: TGTGCCAGCAGTGTGAGCGCGGAAAACATTCAGTACTTC
size: -; J: TRBJ1-1; V: TRBV7-9; D: -; CDR3: CASSTLTGNTEAFF; DNA: TGTGCCAGCAGCACCCTAACAGGGAACACTGAAGCTTTCTTT
size: -; J: TRBJ2-7; V: TRBV4-2; D: -; CDR3: CASSQDSHRAPYEQYF; DNA: TGTGCCAGCAGCCAAGATTCCCACAGGGCTCCCTACGAGCAGTACTTC
size: -; J: TRBJ2-1; V: TRBV6-1; D: TRBD2; CDR3: CASRLGTSAINEQFF; DNA: TGTGCCAGTAGACTCGGGACTAGCGCGATCAATGAGCAGTTCTTC
size: many; J: TRBJ2-1; V: TRBV7-9; D: -; CDR3: CASSTEGAVEQFF; DNA: TGTGCCAGCAGCACAGAGGGAGCGGTTGAGCAGTTCTTC
size: once; J: TRBJ2-1; V: TRBV20-1; D: TRBD2; CDR3: CSAPTSGGADTQFF; DNA: TGCAGTGCTCCGACTAGCGGGGGTGCAGATACGCAGTTCTTC
size: many; J: TRBJ2-1; V: TRBV6-1; D: -; CDR3: CASNAATNEQFF; DNA: TGTGCCAGCAACGCGGCAACCAATGAGCAGTTCTTC
size: -; J: TRBJ2-5; V: TRBV29-1; D: TRBD1; CDR3: CGVWTGAQETQYF; DNA: TGCGGCGTCTGGACAGGGGCCCAAGAGACCCAGTACTTC
size: once; J: TRBJ1-2; V: TRBV5-1; D: -; CDR3: CASSSASGDDGYTF; DNA: TGCGCCAGCAGCTCGGCCTCAGGGGACGATGGCTACACCTTC
size: -; J: TRBJ2-5; V: TRBV5-1; D: -; CDR3: CAGSSTGGQETQDF; DNA: TGCGCCGGCAGCTCCACCGGCGGCCAAGAGACCCAGGACTTC
size: -; J: TRBJ2-1; V: TRBV7-2; D: -; CDR3: CASSLERLDTQFF; DNA: TGTGCCAGCAGCTTAGAAAGGTTAGATACGCAGTTCTTC
size: many; J: TRBJ2-7; V: TRBV5-5; D: TRBD1; CDR3: CASNPGPGTGVFTYEQYF; DNA: TGTGCCAGCAACCCGGGTCCCGGGACAGGGGTTTTTACCTACGAGCAGTACTTC
size: -; J: TRBJ1-1; V: TRBV20-1; D: -; CDR3: CSALRDGTEAFF; DNA: TGCAGTGCCCTCAGGGACGGCACTGAAGCTTTCTTT
size: many; J: TRBJ2-7; V: TRBV6-1; D: -; CDR3: CASRKEPNTYEQYF; DNA: TGTGCCAGCAGGAAGGAGCCGAATACCTACGAGCAGTACTTC
size: many; J: TRBJ2-3; V: TRBV5-4; D: -; CDR3: CASSLELVGSTDTQYF; DNA: TGTGCCAGCAGCTTGGAGCTGGTTGGGAGCACAGATACGCAGTATTTT
size: -; J: TRBJ2-7; V: TRBV11-1; D: -; CDR3: CGGSTSRNEQYF; DNA: TGTGGCGGCAGCACCTCACGTAACGAGCAGTACTTC
size: medium-sized; J: TRBJ1-2; V: TRBV29-1; D: -; CDR3: CSVADSEVGYTF; DNA: TGCAGCGTCGCTGACAGCGAGGTTGGCTACACCTTC
size: -; J: TRBJ2-1; V: TRBV7-2; D: -; CDR3: CASSLEADFNEQFF; DNA: TGTGCCAGCAGCTTAGAGGCAGACTTCAATGAGCAGTTCTTC
size: -; J: TRBJ2-3; V: TRBV7-8; D: TRBD2; CDR3: CASSTASGMGTDTQYF; DNA: TGTGCCAGCAGCACCGCGAGCGGGATGGGCACAGATACGCAGTATTTT
size: -; J: TRBJ1-5; V: TRBV20-1; D: -; CDR3: CSAPQRGQPQHF; DNA: TGCAGTGCCCCGCAGAGAGGGCAGCCCCAGCATTTT